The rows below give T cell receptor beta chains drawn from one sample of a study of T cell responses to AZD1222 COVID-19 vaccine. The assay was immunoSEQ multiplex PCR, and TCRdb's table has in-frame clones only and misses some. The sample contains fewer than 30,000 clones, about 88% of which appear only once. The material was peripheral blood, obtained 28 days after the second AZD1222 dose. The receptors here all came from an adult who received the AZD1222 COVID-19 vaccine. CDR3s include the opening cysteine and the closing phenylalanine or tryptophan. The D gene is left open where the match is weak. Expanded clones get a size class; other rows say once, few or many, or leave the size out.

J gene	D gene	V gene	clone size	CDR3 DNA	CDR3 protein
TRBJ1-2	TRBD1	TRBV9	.	TGTGCCAGCAGCGTAACCACCGTTCACAGGGGGCGCGGAAACTATGGCTACACCTTC	CASSVTTVHRGRGNYGYTF
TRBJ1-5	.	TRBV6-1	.	TGTGCCAGCAGTGAATCCAGTAGCAATCAGCCCCAGCATTTT	CASSESSSNQPQHF
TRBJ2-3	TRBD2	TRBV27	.	TGTGCCACCCTAAGGGCTAGCGGGAGGGCAGATACGCAGTATTTT	CATLRASGRADTQYF
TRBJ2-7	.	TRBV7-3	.	TGTGCCAGCAGCTTAAACCCCGGGGACCCCTCTAAGCAGTACTTC	CASSLNPGDPSKQYF
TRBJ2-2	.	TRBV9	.	TGTGCCAGCAGCGTAGTGGGCGGGACGAACACCGGGGAGCTGTTTTTT	CASSVVGGTNTGELFF
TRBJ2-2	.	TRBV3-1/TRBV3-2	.	TGTGCCAGCAGCCAACAGAACACCGGGGAGCTGTTTTTT	CASSQQNTGELFF
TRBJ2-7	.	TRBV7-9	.	TGTGCCAGCAGCGGCCCTAGCGTCACCTCCTACGAGCAGTACTTC	CASSGPSVTSYEQYF
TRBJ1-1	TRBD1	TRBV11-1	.	TGTGCCAGCAGCCTTGGACAGGGGTACATGAACACTGAAGCTTTCTTT	CASSLGQGYMNTEAFF
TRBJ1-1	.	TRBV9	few	TGTGCCAGCAGCGTAGGATCAGGGTTGAACACTGAAGCTTTCTTT	CASSVGSGLNTEAFF
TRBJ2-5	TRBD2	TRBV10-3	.	TGTGCCATCAGCGGGACTAGCGGTCGACAAGAGACCCAGTACTTC	CAISGTSGRQETQYF
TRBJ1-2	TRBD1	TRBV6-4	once	TGTGCCAGCAGTGATGGACAGGGTTCTTCTGGCTACACCTTC	CASSDGQGSSGYTF
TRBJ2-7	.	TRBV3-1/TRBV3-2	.	TGTGCCAGCAGCGACCAAAATGGTATAGGGGGGCCTTACGAGCAGTACTTC	CASSDQNGIGGPYEQYF
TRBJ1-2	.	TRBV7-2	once	TGTGCCAGCAGCCCCGGAGGGAGGGGCTACACCTTC	CASSPGGRGYTF
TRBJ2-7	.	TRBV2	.	TGTGCCAGCAGGCTGCTGGTCTGGGAGCAGTACTTC	CASRLLVWEQYF
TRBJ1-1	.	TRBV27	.	TGTGCCAGCAGAGCCCATGTGAACACTGAAGCTTTCTTT	CASRAHVNTEAFF
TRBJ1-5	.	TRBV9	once	TGTGCCAGCAGCGTACACGTAAGGGCAAGGGGGGGCGGAAGCAATCAGCCCCAGCATTTT	CASSVHVRARGGGSNQPQHF
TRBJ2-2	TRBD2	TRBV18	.	TGTGCCAGCTCATCAGTACTAGCGGGACCGGAGGGTACCGGGGAGCTGTTTTTT	CASSSVLAGPEGTGELFF
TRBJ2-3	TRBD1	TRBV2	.	TGTGCCAGCAGCTACCGAGGGACAGGGACCGATACGCAGTATTTT	CASSYRGTGTDTQYF
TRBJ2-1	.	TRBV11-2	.	TGTGCCAGCAGCCCAAGACTGTCTTCATACAATGAGCAGTTCTTC	CASSPRLSSYNEQFF
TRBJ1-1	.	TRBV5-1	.	TGCGCCAGCAGCTCGACGGAACAGCACACTGAAGCTTTCTTT	CASSSTEQHTEAFF
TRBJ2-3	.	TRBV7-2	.	TGTGCCAGCAGCCCCAGACTCGGCACAGATACGCAGTATTTT	CASSPRLGTDTQYF
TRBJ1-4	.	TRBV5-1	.	TGCGCCAGCAGTTACCAGGGGTTTAATGAAAAACTGTTTTTT	CASSYQGFNEKLFF
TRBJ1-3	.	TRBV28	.	TGTGCCAGCAGTTTGCCGAGTCCGGGAAACACGGGAAACACCATATATTTT	CASSLPSPGNTGNTIYF
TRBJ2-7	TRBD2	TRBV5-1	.	TGCGCCAGCAGCTTAACAAAGGGACTAGCGGGAGTACCGTACGAGCAGTACTTC	CASSLTKGLAGVPYEQYF
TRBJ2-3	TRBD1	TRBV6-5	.	TGTGCCAGCAGTTGGCAGGACAGGGGCACAGATACGCAGTATTTT	CASSWQDRGTDTQYF
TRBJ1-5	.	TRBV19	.	TGTGCCAGTAGTGGGGAGTATCAGCCCCAGCATTTT	CASSGEYQPQHF
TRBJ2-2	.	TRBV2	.	TGTGCCAGCAGTGAAGCGCGGCTTTCCGCCGGGGAGCTGTTTTTT	CASSEARLSAGELFF
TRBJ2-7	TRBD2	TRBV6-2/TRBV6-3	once	TGTGCCAGCAGTCTCCTTAGGACTAGCGCCATACCCCAGTACGAGCAGTACTTC	CASSLLRTSAIPQYEQYF
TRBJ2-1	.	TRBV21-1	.	TGTGCCAGATTCCGGAAACCGGGACTAGCGGGGGGAAATGAGCAGTTCTTC	CARFRKPGLAGGNEQFF
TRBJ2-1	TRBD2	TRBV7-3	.	TGTGCCAGCAGCCCTAGTGCTAGCGGGAGAAAAGTTGAGCAGTTCTTC	CASSPSASGRKVEQFF
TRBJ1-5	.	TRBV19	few	TGTGCCAGTAGTATAGATCAGGGTGCGAGGATGCAGCCCCAGCATTTT	CASSIDQGARMQPQHF
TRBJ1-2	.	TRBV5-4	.	TGTGCCAGCAGCTCCGACAGCCTTTTGGTCTATGGCTACACCTTC	CASSSDSLLVYGYTF
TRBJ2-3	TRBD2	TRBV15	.	TGTGCCACCAGCAGCGGGACTAGCGGGAGCGGGAGCACAGATACGCAGTATTTT	CATSSGTSGSGSTDTQYF
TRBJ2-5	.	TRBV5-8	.	TGTGCCAGCAGCGAAGGCTCAGGGGAGACCCAGTACTTC	CASSEGSGETQYF
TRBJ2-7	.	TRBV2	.	TGTGCCAGCAATAGAGAGAGGGAGGAGCAGTACTTC	CASNREREEQYF
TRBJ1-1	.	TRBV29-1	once	TGCAGCGTTGAGGGCGGGTCGACAGGTCGGACTGAAGCTTTCTTT	CSVEGGSTGRTEAFF
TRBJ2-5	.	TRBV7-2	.	TGTGCCAGCAGCATATGGGAGACCCAGTACTTC	CASSIWETQYF
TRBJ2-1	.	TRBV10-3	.	TGTGCCACCGGGCCCCAGGGGTACAATGAGCAGTTCTTC	CATGPQGYNEQFF
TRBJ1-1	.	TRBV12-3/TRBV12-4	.	TGTGCCAGCACCCCTTCAAGAAACACTGAAGCTTTCTTT	CASTPSRNTEAFF
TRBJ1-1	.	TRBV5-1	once	TGCGCCAGCAGCTTGGGACGGGGAACTGAAGCTTTCTTT	CASSLGRGTEAFF
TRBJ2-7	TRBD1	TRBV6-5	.	TGTGCCAGCAGTTACGGTAGACAGGGGGGAATCTACGAGCAGTACTTC	CASSYGRQGGIYEQYF